A single sample is the source of the 4 T cell receptor beta chains below, sequenced in a study of T cell responses to AZD1222 COVID-19 vaccine. Assay: immunoSEQ multiplex PCR; the TCRdb copy retains only in-frame clones and omits some. Its table records more than 110,000 clones. Sequencing input: peripheral blood. These TCRs come from an adult in good health.

The V gene is TRBV6-5, the J gene TRBJ1-1, with a tentative D call TRBD1 (6 bases). CDR3 size: 13 residues. The V gene's germline CDR1 is MNHEY and CDR2 SVGAGI. V was trimmed by 6 bases and J by 6 bases, leaving 14 bases between them. Written as DNA, the CDR3 is TGTGCCAGCAGCCGTTCGGGGGCGGCTGAAGCTTTCTTT. Protein sequence: CASSRSGAAEAFF.

This chain uses TRBV6-5 with TRBJ1-1, with TRBD1 identical over 8 bases. CDR1 MNHEY and CDR2 SVGAGI come from the germline V gene. The CDR3 is 14 residues long. V dropped 5 bases and J dropped 5; count of bases not matched to a gene: 7. This chain's CDR3 is CASSRQGPGTEAFF. For the CDR3, the DNA is TGTGCCAGCAGTAGACAGGGGCCCGGGACTGAAGCTTTCTTT.

The V and J genes are TRBV28 and TRBJ2-2; TRBD1 aligns across 8 bases. Germline V gene data show CDR1 as MDHEN and CDR2 as SYDVKM. This CDR3 region has 15 residues. V gave up 5 bases and J gave up 6 bases; unmatched junction bases: 8. Here the CDR3 DNA reads TGTGCCAGCAGTCCGCACAGGGGGGCGGCCGGGGAGCTGTTTTTT. Amino acid sequence: CASSPHRGAAGELFF.

The V gene is TRBV5-6, the J gene TRBJ1-2; 7 bases are shared with TRBD1. CDR1 and CDR2 (germline): SGHDT, YYEEEE. The V and J ends lost 4 bases and 3 bases, in that order; junction bases with no gene match: 9. The CDR3 is made up of 15 amino acids. Written as DNA, the CDR3 is TGTGCCAGCAGCCTGAGACAGGGATCCTACTATGGCTACACCTTC. This sequence encodes CASSLRQGSYYGYTF. The full variable domain, completed using reference TRBV5-6 and TRBJ1-2, is DAGVTQSPTHLIKTRGQQVTLRCSPKSGHDTVSWYQQALGQGPQFIFQYYEEEERQRGNFPDRFSGHQFPNYSSELNVNALLLGDSALYLCASSLRQGSYYGYTFGSGTRLTVV.